This is a list of T cell receptor beta chains from one sample in a study of cytomegalovirus exposure and HLA in healthy donors. Some clones are missing from TCRdb's copy, which holds only in-frame ones; the method was immunoSEQ multiplex PCR. The sample has 200,000 or so clones; around 77% are singletons. Sequencing was done on a sample of PBMCs. These receptors were taken from a woman aged 25 to 45 in good health and CMV-seronegative. The CDR3 runs from the conserved cysteine through the conserved F or W. The D gene is left open where the match is weak. Not all rows give a size; the values are once, few, many and, for expanded clones, a class.

clone_size	v_call	j_call	d_call	cdr3_aa	cdr3_nt
.	TRBV13	TRBJ2-1	TRBD2	CASSLRDYYYNEQFF	TGTGCCAGCAGCCTCCGGGACTACTACTACAATGAGCAGTTCTTC
.	TRBV13	TRBJ2-1	TRBD2	CASSFGTNYNEQFF	TGTGCCAGCAGCTTCGGGACTAACTACAATGAGCAGTTCTTC
.	TRBV30	TRBJ2-1	.	CAWSRGAWEQFF	TGTGCCTGGAGTCGGGGGGCTTGGGAGCAGTTCTTC
.	TRBV23-1	TRBJ2-2	.	CASSQSDPRAGELFF	TGCGCCAGCAGTCAAAGCGATCCCCGAGCCGGGGAGCTGTTTTTT
.	TRBV5-1	TRBJ1-2	.	CASSMHGNYGYTF	TGCGCCAGCAGCATGCACGGTAACTATGGCTACACCTTC
.	TRBV29-1	TRBJ2-7	.	CSVRGLLSYEQYF	TGCAGCGTGAGGGGACTCCTATCCTACGAGCAGTACTTC
.	TRBV7-6	TRBJ1-4	.	CASSPVGGSNEKLFF	TGTGCCAGCAGCCCCGTGGGGGGGTCTAATGAAAAACTGTTTTTT
.	TRBV11-2	TRBJ2-1	.	CASSSTYYGQFF	TGTGCCAGCAGCTCTACGTACTATGGGCAGTTCTTC
few	TRBV27	TRBJ2-1	TRBD2	CASSFFSGRAINEQFF	TGTGCCAGCAGTTTCTTTAGCGGGAGGGCCATAAATGAGCAGTTCTTC
few	TRBV7-9	TRBJ2-7	TRBD2	CASSFLAAPYEQYF	TGTGCCAGCAGCTTCCTAGCGGCGCCCTACGAGCAGTACTTC
.	TRBV27	TRBJ1-6	.	CASSLTGQGYSPLHF	TGTGCCAGCAGTTTAACCGGGCAGGGGTATTCACCCCTCCACTTT
few	TRBV9	TRBJ2-5	.	CASSVVGAGETQYF	TGTGCCAGCAGCGTAGTTGGGGCGGGGGAGACCCAGTACTTC
.	TRBV7-9	TRBJ1-5	.	CASSLYEEQPQHF	TGTGCCAGCAGCTTATATGAGGAACAGCCCCAGCATTTT
.	TRBV2	TRBJ1-4	TRBD1	CASSGQGVPNEKLFF	TGTGCCAGCAGTGGACAGGGAGTACCTAATGAAAAACTGTTTTTT
.	TRBV5-4	TRBJ1-6	.	CASTANHVGGGSYNSPLHF	TGTGCCAGCACCGCCAACCATGTGGGAGGGGGATCCTATAATTCACCCCTCCACTTT
.	TRBV6-6	TRBJ2-7	.	CASTRGVRGPYEQYF	TGTGCCAGCACCAGGGGGGTTCGGGGCCCCTACGAGCAGTACTTC
.	TRBV9	TRBJ2-1	.	CASSRDLGVGNEQFF	TGTGCCAGCAGCCGGGACTTGGGGGTCGGGAATGAGCAGTTCTTC
.	TRBV15	TRBJ2-2	.	CATSSTPNTGELFF	TGTGCCACCAGCAGCACTCCCAACACCGGGGAGCTGTTTTTT
.	TRBV2	TRBJ2-1	TRBD1	CASSWGQGKLLNEQFF	TGTGCCAGCAGCTGGGGACAGGGGAAACTATTGAATGAGCAGTTCTTC
.	TRBV27	TRBJ2-1	TRBD2	CASSELAGTYNEQFF	TGTGCCAGCAGCGAGCTAGCGGGAACCTACAATGAGCAGTTCTTC
once	TRBV4-2	TRBJ1-6	.	CASSQDLVRLNSPLHF	TGTGCCAGCAGCCAAGATCTCGTCCGTTTGAATTCACCCCTCCACTTT
few	TRBV5-5	TRBJ2-5	TRBD2	CASSQPAGGGETQYF	TGTGCCAGCAGCCAACCGGCCGGGGGAGGGGAGACCCAGTACTTC
.	TRBV2	TRBJ1-5	TRBD1	CASFGGQGANQPQHF	TGTGCCAGCTTTGGGGGACAGGGGGCGAATCAGCCCCAGCATTTT
.	TRBV7-9	TRBJ1-1	.	CASSLGQLEAFF	TGTGCCAGCAGCTTAGGACAGCTTGAAGCTTTCTTT
.	TRBV5-1	TRBJ1-5	TRBD1	CASSSGTGHQPQHF	TGCGCCAGCAGCTCCGGGACAGGTCATCAGCCCCAGCATTTT
.	TRBV7-3	TRBJ1-6	.	CASSSNRVSALHF	TGTGCCAGCAGCTCGAACAGGGTTTCGGCCCTCCACTTT
.	TRBV28	TRBJ2-2	.	CASSLWNTGELFF	TGTGCCAGCAGCCTCTGGAACACCGGGGAGCTGTTTTTT
.	TRBV13	TRBJ1-2	.	CASSTRDTPYGYTF	TGTGCCAGCAGCACACGGGACACCCCCTATGGCTACACCTTC
.	TRBV6-5	TRBJ1-2	.	CASSYEGAPTNYGYTF	TGTGCCAGCAGTTACGAGGGAGCTCCTACTAACTATGGCTACACCTTC
.	TRBV6-1	TRBJ2-1	TRBD2	CATVAGGLNEQFF	TGTGCCACTGTAGCGGGAGGGCTGAATGAGCAGTTCTTC
.	TRBV7-9	TRBJ1-2	.	CASSLLRTAGGYTF	TGTGCCAGCAGCTTACTTAGGACCGCGGGGGGCTACACCTTC
.	TRBV6-5	TRBJ2-7	.	CASSYRRGVYEQYF	TGTGCCAGCAGTTACCGCAGGGGCGTTTACGAGCAGTACTTC
few	TRBV18	TRBJ1-2	.	CASSPTPRDGYPF	TGTGCCAGCTCACCAACCCCTCGGGATGGCTACCCCTTC
.	TRBV7-9	TRBJ1-6	TRBD1	CASSFGQGDSPLHF	TGTGCCAGCAGCTTCGGACAGGGAGATTCACCCCTCCACTTT
.	TRBV2	TRBJ2-1	TRBD2	CASGGIAGGHQFF	TGTGCCAGCGGGGGAATAGCGGGAGGTCACCAGTTCTTC
once	TRBV28	TRBJ1-1	TRBD1	CASSPGGQTGGFEAFF	TGTGCCAGCAGTCCCGGGGGGCAGACAGGGGGGTTTGAAGCTTTCTTT
.	TRBV7-7	TRBJ2-5	.	CASSLGVGVGSQETQYF	TGTGCTAGCAGCTTAGGGGTAGGCGTCGGGAGCCAAGAGACCCAGTACTTC
once	TRBV6-5	TRBJ2-7	.	CASSYARTVTYEQYF	TGTGCCAGCAGTTACGCCCGGACAGTTACCTACGAGCAGTACTTC
.	TRBV7-6	TRBJ1-4	TRBD1	CASRRTGGEKLFF	TGTGCCAGCAGGAGGACAGGGGGTGAAAAACTGTTTTTT
.	TRBV5-6	TRBJ1-1	.	CASSNRGQLTEAFF	TGTGCCAGCAGCAACCGAGGACAGCTCACTGAAGCTTTCTTT
.	TRBV28	TRBJ2-3	TRBD1	CASWDRGRADTQYF	TGTGCCAGTTGGGACAGGGGGCGAGCAGATACGCAGTATTTT
.	TRBV2	TRBJ2-1	.	CASSPRIYEQFF	TGTGCCAGCAGCCCTAGGATTTATGAGCAGTTCTTC
.	TRBV19	TRBJ1-1	TRBD1	CASSTRTGYTEAFF	TGTGCCAGTAGTACCCGGACAGGATACACTGAAGCTTTCTTT
.	TRBV19	TRBJ1-1	.	CASSTNRNTEAFF	TGTGCCAGTAGTACCAACAGGAACACTGAAGCTTTCTTT
.	TRBV18	TRBJ2-7	.	CASSPPLPAPVEQYF	TGTGCCAGCTCACCACCCCTACCCGCCCCGGTCGAGCAGTACTTC
.	TRBV27	TRBJ1-5	.	CASSWTPNQPQHF	TGTGCCAGCAGCTGGACACCTAATCAGCCCCAGCATTTT
.	TRBV6-6	TRBJ1-4	.	CASTPTGVQLFF	TGTGCCAGCACTCCAACGGGAGTTCAACTGTTTTTT
.	TRBV29-1	TRBJ2-1	TRBD2	CSVDIAGGYKSYNEQFF	TGCAGCGTTGATATAGCGGGAGGGTACAAATCCTACAATGAGCAGTTCTTC
.	TRBV6-6	TRBJ1-5	TRBD1	CASTPDRAQPQHF	TGTGCCAGCACCCCGGACAGGGCTCAGCCCCAGCATTTT
few	TRBV7-9	TRBJ2-3	TRBD1	CASSFGARGRGKADTQYF	TGTGCCAGCAGCTTCGGGGCCCGGGGCAGGGGGAAGGCAGATACGCAGTATTTT
few	TRBV13	TRBJ1-1	.	CASSLRTTGNTEAFF	TGTGCCAGCAGCTTAAGAACCACAGGGAACACTGAAGCTTTCTTT
few	TRBV4-1	TRBJ1-1	TRBD1	CASSGGTGYTEAFF	TGCGCCAGCAGCGGCGGGACAGGGTACACTGAAGCTTTCTTT
.	TRBV27	TRBJ1-4	TRBD1	CASSLQLRTGRDEKLFF	TGTGCCAGCAGTTTACAATTGCGGACAGGGCGGGATGAAAAACTGTTTTTT
once	TRBV6-1	TRBJ2-3	.	CASSARGDTQYF	TGTGCCAGCAGTGCCCGGGGGGATACGCAGTATTTT
.	TRBV2	TRBJ2-2	.	CASSGQLTGELFF	TGTGCCAGCAGTGGACAGCTCACCGGGGAGCTGTTTTTT
.	TRBV5-1	TRBJ2-2	.	CASSLAGTLNTGELFF	TGCGCCAGCAGCTTGGCCGGGACTCTAAACACCGGGGAGCTGTTTTTT
.	TRBV29-1	TRBJ2-3	TRBD1	CSGVNRGPTDTQYF	TGCAGCGGAGTCAACAGGGGTCCCACAGATACGCAGTATTTT